This entry concerns a single T cell receptor beta chain. Antigen specificity is unknown. This CDR3 comprises 12 residues. The germline V and J ends were trimmed by 7 bases and 6 bases, with 10 bases remaining between them. Germline V gene sequence: CDR1 LNHDA, CDR2 SQIVND (reference sequence). The sample comes from a study of CD8+CD57+ T cells in acquired aplastic anemia. Study summary: The study obtained an average of around 3.1 ug of DNA from sorted CD4+ and CD8+ cells.

General observations from the study: Patients and controls had in common twenty-nine CD8+ CDR3 sequences. Between the patient and control groups, CD8+ Simpson's diversity did not differ significantly.

Profiles of TCR beta VDJ and CDR3 were generated from a genomic DNA template. MiXCR, run by TCRdb on the reads, gives a single entry per CDR3 protein. The sample comprises fewer than 300,000 distinct CDR3 sequences, approximately 79% of which are singletons, and 40% to 55% rests with the top ten. Patients chosen for sequencing had shown CD8+CD57+ cell expansion by flow cytometry. By the time of blood sampling, patients had still received no therapy. Sequenced: sorted CD4+, CD8+, or CD8+CD57+ T cells (not recorded which) from PBMCs. This receptor was obtained from a human donor with aplastic anemia. The chain carries TRBV19 and TRBJ1-5; a possible D gene is TRBD1 (6 bases). The CDR3 here is CASNTGSQPQHF. The CDR3 DNA reads as TGTGCCAGTAATACAGGGTCTCAGCCCCAGCATTTT.